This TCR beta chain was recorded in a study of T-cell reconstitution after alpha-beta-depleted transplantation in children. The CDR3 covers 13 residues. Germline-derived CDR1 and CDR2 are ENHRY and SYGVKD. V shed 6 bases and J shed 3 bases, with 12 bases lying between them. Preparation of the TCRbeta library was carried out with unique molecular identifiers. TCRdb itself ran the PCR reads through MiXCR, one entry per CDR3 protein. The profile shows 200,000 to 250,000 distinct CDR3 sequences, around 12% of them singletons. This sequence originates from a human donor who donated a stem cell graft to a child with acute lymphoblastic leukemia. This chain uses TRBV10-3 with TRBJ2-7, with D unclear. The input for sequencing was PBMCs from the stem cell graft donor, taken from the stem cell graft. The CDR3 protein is CAISSQTDYEQYF. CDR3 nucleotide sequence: TGTGCCATCAGCTCCCAGACCGACTACGAGCAGTACTTC.